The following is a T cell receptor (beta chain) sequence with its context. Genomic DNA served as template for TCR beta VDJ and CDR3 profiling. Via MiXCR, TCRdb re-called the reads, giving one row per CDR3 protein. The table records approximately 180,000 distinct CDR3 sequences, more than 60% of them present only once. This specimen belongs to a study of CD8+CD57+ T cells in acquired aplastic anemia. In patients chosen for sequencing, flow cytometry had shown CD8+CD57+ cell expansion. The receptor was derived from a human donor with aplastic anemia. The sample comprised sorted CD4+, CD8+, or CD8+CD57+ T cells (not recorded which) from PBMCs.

CDR3: CASSWSGVSYEQYF. CDR3 in DNA: TGCGCCAGCAGCTGGAGCGGAGTTTCCTACGAGCAGTACTTC. The rearrangement links TRBV5-1 to TRBJ2-7; D perhaps matches TRBD2 (5 bases). There are 14 residues in the CDR3. V was trimmed by 3 bases and J by 1 base, leaving 11 bases between them. Germline values: CDR1 SGHRS, CDR2 YFSETQ.